This is a list of T cell receptor beta chains from one sample in a study of blood T cell repertoires in COVID-19. Sequencing was performed with immunoSEQ multiplex PCR; in TCRdb, only in-frame clones are kept and a portion is missing. The sample has 180,000 or so clones, around 80% seen once; the top ten hold roughly 13%. What was sequenced was PBMCs or T cells enriched from blood (not recorded which). All receptors come from a woman aged 55 to 70 who had recovered from COVID-19. Both conserved end residues are part of each CDR3. Each record gives: D gene, V gene, J gene, clone size, CDR3 DNA, CDR3 protein. The D gene is left open where the match is weak. Size is omitted from some rows. Given values are once, few, many or a class for expanded clones.

TRBD2,TRBV4-1,TRBJ2-2,-,TGCGCCAGCAGCCAAGGACTAGCGGGTACCGGGGAGCTGTTTTTT,CASSQGLAGTGELFF
TRBD2,TRBV10-2,TRBJ2-7,-,TGCGCCAGCAGTGAGAGGGCCATCATGGGACTAGCGGGTAACTACGAGCAGTACTTC,CASSERAIMGLAGNYEQYF
-,TRBV3-1/TRBV3-2,TRBJ1-1,-,TGTGCCAGCAGCCAAGTACAGAACACTGAAGCTTTCTTT,CASSQVQNTEAFF
TRBD2,TRBV15,TRBJ2-1,-,TGTGCCACCAGCAGAGCCTACATCGGGAGGACGGAGTCCTACAATGAGCAGTTCTTC,CATSRAYIGRTESYNEQFF
-,TRBV5-6,TRBJ2-7,-,TGTGCCAGCAGCCCCCGGGATCACTACGAGCAGTACTTC,CASSPRDHYEQYF
-,TRBV5-1,TRBJ1-1,-,TGCGCCAGCAGCCCCTTAACAGGCCCTGAAGCTTTCTTT,CASSPLTGPEAFF
-,TRBV9,TRBJ2-3,once,TGTGCCAGCAGCTCCAGGGGTAGCTGGAACACAGATACGCAGTATTTT,CASSSRGSWNTDTQYF
TRBD1,TRBV9,TRBJ2-7,-,TGTGCCAGCAGCGAATCAACAGGGGTCTACGAGCAGTACTTC,CASSESTGVYEQYF
TRBD1,TRBV4-2,TRBJ2-1,-,TGTGCCAGCAGCCACCCTACAGGGGGAGATGAGCAGTTCTTC,CASSHPTGGDEQFF
TRBD2,TRBV11-2,TRBJ2-7,-,TGTGCCAGCAGCAATTACTTGCGGGGGGCCTACGAGCAGTACTTC,CASSNYLRGAYEQYF
-,TRBV12-3/TRBV12-4,TRBJ1-1,-,TGTGCCAGCAGTTCCCAGGGGTACACTGAAGCTTTCTTT,CASSSQGYTEAFF
TRBD2,TRBV10-2,TRBJ2-1,-,TGCGCCAGCAGTTTTCCCACGGGAGGGGCCTACAATGAGCAGTTCTTC,CASSFPTGGAYNEQFF
-,TRBV2,TRBJ2-7,-,TGTGCCAGCAGTAACCAGGGCAGGGGTTACGAGCAGTACTTC,CASSNQGRGYEQYF
-,TRBV5-1,TRBJ2-7,-,TGCGCCAGCAGCTTGTGGGGAGTCGAGCAGTACTTC,CASSLWGVEQYF
-,TRBV6-5,TRBJ2-6,-,TGTGCCAGCAGCCCAGGTGTAACTGGGGCCAACGTCCTGACTTTC,CASSPGVTGANVLTF
TRBD2,TRBV5-1,TRBJ2-2,few,TGCGCCAGCAGCGAACTAGCGGGAGACACCGGGGAGCTGTTTTTT,CASSELAGDTGELFF
-,TRBV3-1/TRBV3-2,TRBJ2-5,-,TGTGCCAGCAGCCAAGTTGGGGGGGTGGGACATCAGTCCGTAGAGACCCAGTACTTC,CASSQVGGVGHQSVETQYF
-,TRBV6-1,TRBJ1-2,-,TGTGCCAGCAGTGAAGGGGTAACAGCCTACTATGGCTACACCTTC,CASSEGVTAYYGYTF
TRBD2,TRBV4-1,TRBJ2-3,-,TGCGCCAGCAGCCAGGGGACTAGCGCATCAATAGATACGCAGTATTTT,CASSQGTSASIDTQYF
TRBD2,TRBV18,TRBJ2-7,-,TGTGCCAGCTCACTCGGGACTAGCGGGAGGGCCTACGAGCAGTACTTC,CASSLGTSGRAYEQYF
TRBD2,TRBV5-1,TRBJ2-7,-,TGCGCCAGCAACGGGGGGGACAAAACCTACGAGCAGTACTTC,CASNGGDKTYEQYF
TRBD1,TRBV4-1,TRBJ1-2,-,TGCGCCAGCAGCCAAGGGGGACAGACGAACTATGGCTACACCTTC,CASSQGGQTNYGYTF
-,TRBV15,TRBJ1-5,-,TGTGCCACCAGCAGAGATATTCCCGGAACAGGCCAGCCCCAGCATTTT,CATSRDIPGTGQPQHF
-,TRBV9,TRBJ1-6,few,TGTGCCAGCAGCCCGGGGGGCAATTCACCCCTCCACTTT,CASSPGGNSPLHF
TRBD1,TRBV9,TRBJ1-6,few,TGTGCCAGCAGCGGCGGGACAGTTGATTCACCCCTCCACTTT,CASSGGTVDSPLHF
TRBD2,TRBV4-1,TRBJ2-1,-,TGCGCCAGCAGCCAAGCAGCGGGGGGCTACAATGAGCAGTTCTTC,CASSQAAGGYNEQFF